The following is a T cell receptor beta chain sequence with its context. The data are from a study of blood T cell repertoires in COVID-19. Study at large: PBMCs, B-cell-depleted T cells, or T cells were the source of the cDNA or gDNA that made up the material.

Clones were read by immunoSEQ multiplex PCR, and TCRdb kept only the in-frame ones, dropping some. Of 25,000 to 35,000 clones detected, approximately 93% appear once; the ten largest clones hold 0.65% to 0.95%. The ends lost 4 bases at V and 2 bases at J; junction bases unmatched: 9. The length of the CDR3 is 16 residues. Germline lookup yields CDR1 MNHEY and CDR2 SMNVEV (reference sequence). The TCR originated in a woman in her sixties or seventies with COVID-19, enrolled during active disease. This sequence joins TRBV27 and TRBJ2-7, with TRBD2 identical over 9 bases. The sequencing sample was made of peripheral blood. DNA for the CDR3: TGTGCCAGCAGTTCCGTTTTAGCGGGAGAACCCTACGAGCAGTACTTC. As protein: CASSSVLAGEPYEQYF.